This paragraph covers one T cell receptor (beta chain) sequence. Antigen unknown. Amplified regions were TCR beta CDR3 sequences from RNA transcripts. A set of HTBI primers served as the primers for a first-round RT-PCR of the TCR CDR3. TCRdb itself ran the multiplex PCR reads through MiXCR, one entry per CDR3 protein. The sample lists under 400,000 distinct CDR3 sequences, 20% to 30% occurring once. This sample was taken from a study of T cells in Graves' hyperthyroidism and ophthalmopathy. Study observations and caveats: Stable hyperthyroidism was told apart from ophthalmopathy by a model built on 13 V-J features. Most clonotypes that expanded in the thyroid above 0.001 also showed up in blood.

Thyroid ultrasound and orbital computed tomography, with clinical symptoms and serum thyroxine and TRAb, informed diagnoses. The authors took PBMCs from 8 to 10 ml fresh peripheral blood. Germline CDR1 and CDR2: SEHNR and FQNEAQ (reference sequence). Germline trimming cut 6 bases from V and 9 bases from J; bases unmatched to any gene: 6. The CDR3 runs 14 residues. Material for sequencing was blood. The source is a man over 45 with Graves' hyperthyroidism. The rearrangement links TRBV7-9 to TRBJ1-6, with TRBD1 matching over 9 bases. CDR3 amino acids: CASSFTGGVSPLHF. The CDR3 DNA sequence: TGTGCCAGCAGTTTTACAGGGGGCGTTTCACCCCTCCACTTT.